What follows are 9 T cell receptor beta chains derived from one specimen sequenced in a study of CD8+ T cells in alopecia areata. Peripheral blood and lesional scalp punch biopsies came from alopecia areata patients. Isolated RNA was reverse transcribed into cDNA used as the sequencing template. TCRdb keeps only in-frame clones here, not all; method: immunoSEQ multiplex PCR. The sample consists of about 20,000 clones, around three fifths of them appearing once. Sequenced material: skin, taken at week 0. These receptors were obtained from a human donor with alopecia areata.

The V call is TRBV2, the J call TRBJ2-1; D may match TRBD1 or TRBD2 (5 bases each). Germline CDR1 is SNHLY and CDR2 is FYNNEI. There are 12 residues in the CDR3. V was cut by 5 bases and J by 10 bases, with 12 bases left in between. In DNA, the CDR3 is TGTGCCAGCAGTCCGGGACCAGGCGAGCAGTTCTTC. Encoded protein: CASSPGPGEQFF.

The V gene is TRBV2, the J gene TRBJ1-1; a possible D gene is TRBD1 (5 bases). From germline, CDR1 is SNHLY and CDR2 FYNNEI. V was cut by 3 bases and J by 1 base, with 9 bases left in between. The length of the CDR3 is 14 residues. In DNA form, the CDR3 reads TGTGCCAGCAGTGAGAGCAGGGCGAACACTGAAGCTTTCTTT. It translates to CASSESRANTEAFF.

This chain uses TRBV27 with TRBJ1-4; 10 bases align to TRBD1. This CDR3 has 14 amino acids. Germline V gives CDR1 MNHEY, CDR2 SMNVEV (reference sequence). The trim removed 5 bases at V and 6 bases at J, leaving 3 bases unmatched. The CDR3, as DNA: TGTGCCAGCAGTCTTGGACAGGGGGATGAAAAACTGTTTTTT. It yields the protein CASSLGQGDEKLFF.

The J gene is TRBJ2-5, the V gene TRBV6-5, with TRBD2 matching 11 bases. With 5 bases clipped from V and 1 base from J, the junction kept 3 bases outside the gene matches. The CDR3 sequence is 15 residues long. CDR1 is MNHEY and CDR2 is SVGAGI in the germline V gene. DNA for the CDR3: TGTGCCAGCAGTCCACTAGCGGGGGCCCAAGAGACCCAGTACTTC. Translated: CASSPLAGAQETQYF.

The rearrangement uses TRBV6-6 and TRBJ2-3, with D tentatively TRBD1 (5 bases). Looked up from germline, CDR1 is MNHNY and CDR2 is SVGAGI (reference sequence). The V and J ends lost 7 bases and 1 base respectively, with 18 bases between them. The CDR3 is made up of 16 amino acids. Here the CDR3 DNA reads TGTGCCAGCACCACGATGCAGGGTCCGCGCACAGATACGCAGTATTTT. It yields the protein CASTTMQGPRTDTQYF.

This clone was detected only a few times. The chain is built from TRBV7-9 and TRBJ1-2; D is unclear. This CDR3 has 12 residues. Germline lookup yields CDR1 SEHNR and CDR2 FQNEAQ (reference sequence). V dropped 1 base and J dropped 8 bases, with 8 bases sitting between them. This CDR3 reads CASSLELGGYTF. CDR3 coding DNA: TGTGCCAGCAGCTTAGAGCTGGGAGGCTACACCTTC.

V and J are TRBV9 and TRBJ2-7; TRBD2 aligns across 10 bases. Per germline, CDR1 SGDLS and CDR2 YYNGEE. The CDR3 is made up of 12 amino acids. V trimming: 3 bases; J trimming: 8 bases; junction bases outside the gene matches: 2. CDR3 nucleotide sequence: TGTGCCAGCAGCGGTAGCGGGGGGAAGCAGTACTTC. Translating it yields CASSGSGGKQYF.

The CDR3 here is CASSQGQTIQGYEQYF. CDR3 coding DNA: TGCGCCAGCAGCCAAGGGCAGACGATCCAAGGGTACGAGCAGTACTTC. The J gene is TRBJ2-7, the V gene TRBV4-1; D not certain. The CDR3 totals 16 residues. CDR1 is MGHRA and CDR2 is YSYEKL in the germline V gene. Trimming shortened V by 1 base and J by 4 bases, and 17 bases separated the two germline ends.

CDR3 sequence (DNA): TGTGCCAGAAGCATTAGACAGGGACGGCAGCCCCAGCATTTT. Amino acids: CARSIRQGRQPQHF. The rearrangement joins TRBV5-3 to TRBJ1-5; 7 nucleotides match TRBD1. TRBV5-3 is treated as an ORF (open reading frame) with a function not yet certain. The CDR3 contains 14 residues. V lost 4 bases and J lost 7; bases outside the gene matches: 8.